Listed below are T cell receptor beta chains from one sample, sequenced in a study of blood T cell repertoires in COVID-19. Method: immunoSEQ multiplex PCR; TCRdb's copy keeps in-frame clones and lacks some. The sample has 200,000 to 250,000 clones; 80% to 85% are singletons. The sequencing sample was made of peripheral blood. The receptors here all came from a man aged 30 to 45 with active or convalescent COVID-19. The conserved cysteine and the conserved F or W are not part of the CDR3 here. The D gene is left open where the match is weak.

>TRBJ2-3|TRBV20-1|TRBD2
SAGRGLDRD
>TRBJ2-1|TRBV5-6|-
ASSLGASSYNEQF
>TRBJ2-6|TRBV4-3|TRBD1
ASSQGQGSSGANVLT
>TRBJ2-6|TRBV2|-
ASNQAGSGANVLT
>TRBJ2-2|TRBV30|TRBD2
AWRGLASTGELF
>TRBJ2-5|TRBV5-4|TRBD2
ASSPGLSGGNGAQY
>TRBJ1-1|TRBV7-9|TRBD1
ASSLGGQVVAF
>TRBJ1-5|TRBV5-6|-
ASSEAGTLISNQPQH
>TRBJ1-1|TRBV15|-
ATSRGAIGWTEAF
>TRBJ2-7|TRBV15|TRBD1
ATSRDYGQGSYEQY
>TRBJ1-1|TRBV6-5|-
ASRPRGFTEAF
>TRBJ2-2|TRBV6-5|TRBD2
ASRTGGPNGELF
>TRBJ2-1|TRBV6-2/TRBV6-3|TRBD2
ASSYVNYPGGEQF
>TRBJ2-1|TRBV18|TRBD2
ASSPSYLAGTNEQF
>TRBJ1-1|TRBV5-1|-
ASSLAVAFRGTEAF
>TRBJ2-5|TRBV4-3|-
ASSQDPAEWETQY